One and the same sample provided the 31 T cell receptor beta chains below, sequenced in a study of sequential checkpoint blockade in melanoma. This sample's treatment: randomized to nivolumab then ipilimumab (arm A) or the reverse (arm B). Libraries were prepared by immunoSEQ multiplex PCR; TCRdb keeps only in-frame clonotypes and omits some of them. The table shows about 3,200 clones, with about a fifth occurring only once. This specimen consisted of tumor tissue (inferred from file names), obtained from a patient given nivolumab and ipilimumab in sequence. The source is a human donor with melanoma.

This clone was seen a handful of times. The CDR3 spells CASSFLLAGVSTYEQYF. The CDR3, as DNA: TGTGCCAGCAGTTTCCTGCTAGCGGGAGTTTCGACCTACGAGCAGTACTTC. The chain employs TRBV28 and TRBJ2-7; 10 bases match TRBD2. The length of the CDR3 is 17 residues. The V gene end was trimmed by 3 bases and the J gene end by 2 bases; junction bases not matched to a gene: 10. The V gene's germline CDR1 is MDHEN and CDR2 SYDVKM.

The CDR3 is CASNQQGSLGQAFF. Here the CDR3 DNA reads TGTGCCAGTAACCAACAGGGTTCCTTAGGCCAAGCTTTCTTT. This sequence joins TRBV19 and TRBJ1-1; TRBD1 might be the D (6 bases). V lost 7 bases and J lost 9, with 21 bases in between. Germline V gene lookup returns CDR1 LNHDA and CDR2 SQIVND (reference sequence). This CDR3 is 14 amino acids long. The full variable domain, in which reference TRBV19 and TRBJ1-1 provide the parts outside the CDR3, is DGGITQSPKYLFRKEGQNVTLSCEQNLNHDAMYWYRQDPGQGLRLIYYSQIVNDFQKGDIAEGYSVSREKKESFPLTVTSAQKNPTAFYLCASNQQGSLGQAFFGQGTRLTVV.

This clone was counted at least ten times. The chain is built from TRBV11-3 and TRBJ2-7, with TRBD1 matching over 10 bases. The germline CDR1 and CDR2 sequences are SGHNT and YENEEA. The CDR3 length is 15 residues. V was clipped by 3 bases and J by 3 bases; unmatched bases: 5. The CDR3 reads CASSLEGTGDYEQYF. The DNA of the CDR3 is TGTGCCAGCAGCTTGGAAGGGACAGGGGACTACGAGCAGTACTTC. Full variable domain (rest looked up from reference TRBV11-3 and TRBJ2-7): EAGVVQSPRYKIIEKKQPVAFWCNPISGHNTLYWYLQNLGQGPELLIRYENEEAVDDSQLPKDRFSAERLKGVDSTLKIQPAELGDSAVYLCASSLEGTGDYEQYFGPGTRLTVT.

About this clone itself: Within the sample, other DNA sequences also encode this same CDR3. CDR3 sequence (DNA): TGTGCCAGCAGTTTAGCGGACAATCAGCCCCAGCATTTT. Translation gives CASSLADNQPQHF. The rearrangement joins TRBV28 to TRBJ1-5, with D unresolved. Germline V CDR1 and CDR2: MDHEN, SYDVKM. The CDR3 is 13 residues long. Deletions cut 2 bases from V and 3 bases from J, with 5 bases between.

J is TRBJ2-7 and V is TRBV18; the match to TRBD2 covers 7 bases. With 3 bases clipped from V and 3 bases from J, the junction kept 8 bases outside the gene matches. The CDR3 sequence is 15 residues long. CDR1 KGHSH and CDR2 LQKENI come from the germline V gene. The DNA for the CDR3 is TGTGCCAGCTCACCTAGGGAGGGCAGGGACTACGAGCAGTACTTC. Translating it yields CASSPREGRDYEQYF.

This clone qualifies as medium-sized. J is TRBJ2-1 and V is TRBV11-3; a weak D match, TRBD2 (6 bases). The CDR3 is 18 amino acids. The germline V gene encodes CDR1 SGHNT and CDR2 YENEEA. V shed 0 bases and J shed 7 bases, with 22 bases lying between them. The CDR3 region is CASSLEPGLPSNPNEQFF. DNA of the CDR3: TGTGCCAGCAGCTTAGAACCGGGACTCCCGTCCAATCCAAATGAGCAGTTCTTC.

The sample holds a few counts of this clone. The chain recombines TRBV28 with TRBJ2-6, with a tentative D call TRBD2 (6 bases). Trimming cost V 3 bases and J 2 bases, with 8 bases left between them. Germline CDR1 reads MDHEN; CDR2 reads SYDVKM. The length of the CDR3 is 15 residues. In DNA form, the CDR3 reads TGTGCCAGCAGTTTTTCGGGGGCTGGGGCCAACGTCCTGACTTTC. Translation: CASSFSGAGANVLTF.

There are a few counts of this clone. The rearrangement joins TRBV14 to TRBJ1-4; the match to TRBD1 covers 9 bases. Trimming cost V 4 bases and J 7 bases; bases outside gene matches: 1. Germline V CDR1 and CDR2: SGHDN, FVKESK. The CDR3 runs 13 residues. The CDR3 DNA reads TGTGCCAGCAGCCGGGGACAGGGTGAAAAACTGTTTTTT. This translates into CASSRGQGEKLFF.

This clone is medium-sized by share. The chain is built from TRBV6-8 and TRBJ2-5; 9 bases fit TRBD2. Germline V CDR1 and CDR2: MNHGY, SAAAGT. The CDR3 spans 15 residues. After removal of 4 bases from V and 5 bases from J, the junction contained 8 bases not matched to a gene. The DNA of the CDR3 is TGTGCCAGCAGTTCTGCGGGGGGGGCGTGGGAGACCCAGTACTTC. This gives the protein CASSSAGGAWETQYF.

The chain uses TRBV19 and TRBJ1-1, with D perhaps TRBD1 (5 bases). The V end was cut by 7 bases, the J end by 10 bases, with 16 bases between. CDR1 is LNHDA and CDR2 is SQIVND in the germline V gene (reference sequence). The CDR3 spans 12 residues. The CDR3 nucleotides are TGTGCCAGTACCCATGAGGGGCGCTCAGCTTTCTTT. Amino acids: CASTHEGRSAFF.

V is TRBV28 and J is TRBJ1-5, with D tentatively TRBD1 (5 bases). Per the germline V gene, CDR1 is MDHEN and CDR2 is SYDVKM. This CDR3 contains 15 residues. Trimming shortened V by 1 base and J by 4 bases, and 11 bases separated the two germline ends. The CDR3 DNA is TGTGCCAGCAGTTTATCGGGAGGGGCAAATCAGCCCCAGCATTTT. It yields the protein CASSLSGGANQPQHF.

A few counts support this clone. This chain joins TRBV6-8 and TRBJ2-3; unclear D gene. The germline V gene has CDR1 MNHGY and CDR2 SAAAGT. The CDR3 consists of 14 residues. The V end was cut by 5 bases, the J end by 0 bases, with 9 bases between. Here the CDR3 DNA reads TGTGCCAGCAGTGCCGGCGAGAGCACAGATACGCAGTATTTT. This gives the protein CASSAGESTDTQYF.

A few counts support this clone. At one of its ends the junction is not consistent with the germline gene, which may arise from a read error. The V and J genes are TRBV6-8 and TRBJ2-5; 8 nucleotides line up with TRBD2. The germline gives CDR1 MNHGY, CDR2 SAAAGT. The CDR3 has 13 residues. The CDR3 coding sequence is TGTGCCATCAGTGGTAGCGGGATAGAGACCCAGTACTTC. Translated: CAISGSGIETQYF.

In this sample, this clone is medium-sized (0.01 to 0.1%). The chain uses TRBV11-3 and TRBJ1-2; TRBD1 matches 10 bases. V lost 3 bases to trimming and J lost 6 bases; unmatched junction nucleotides: 4. The CDR3 has 14 residues. Germline-derived CDR1 and CDR2 are SGHNT and YENEEA. The CDR3 region has the DNA TGTGCCAGCAGCTTGTGGGACAGGGGACATGGCTACACCTTC. Protein product: CASSLWDRGHGYTF.

V and J are TRBV28 and TRBJ1-5; TRBD1 might be the D (5 bases). V was clipped by 4 bases and J by 7 bases, with 11 bases between them. The germline gives CDR1 MDHEN, CDR2 SYDVKM. The CDR3 length is 13 residues. CDR3 loop: CASSYGRGQPQHF. CDR3 nucleotides: TGTGCCAGCAGTTATGGGAGGGGACAGCCCCAGCATTTT.

This chain joins TRBV25-1 and TRBJ2-7; unclear D gene. The germline CDR1 and CDR2 sequences are MGHDK and SYGVNS. This CDR3 is 14 amino acids long. Trimming cost V 7 bases and J 3 bases, with 16 bases left between them. CDR3 loop: CASTEMPGFYEQYF. The CDR3 DNA reads TGTGCCAGCACCGAAATGCCGGGTTTCTACGAGCAGTACTTC.

By proportion, this clone is medium-sized (0.01 to 0.1%). The chain joins TRBV6-8 to TRBJ2-7; TRBD2 aligns across 9 bases. CDR1 and CDR2 from the germline V gene are MNHGY and SAAAGT. Trimming at V came to 6 bases and at J to 2 bases, leaving 5 bases not matched to a gene. CDR3 length: 14 amino acids. CDR3 in amino acids: CASSYGTSTYEQYF. CDR3 bases: TGTGCCAGCAGCTACGGGACTAGCACCTACGAGCAGTACTTC.

This clone showed up just a few times. This chain uses TRBV6-8 with TRBJ1-1; the match to TRBD1 covers 7 bases. This CDR3 has 18 residues. V trimming: 8 bases; J trimming: 1 base; junction bases outside the gene matches: 19. The germline gives CDR1 MNHGY, CDR2 SAAAGT. This CDR3 reads CASVPGQGRDRGNTEAFF. DNA for the CDR3: TGTGCCAGCGTACCGGGGCAGGGTAGGGACAGAGGGAACACTGAAGCTTTCTTT.

The chain couples TRBV5-1 to TRBJ2-7, with TRBD1 as a possible D gene (6 bases). Germline CDR1 SGHRS, CDR2 YFSETQ. The CDR3 contains 15 residues. V dropped 0 bases and J dropped 3 bases, with 13 bases sitting between them. The CDR3 sequence: CASSLASGHNYEQYF. CDR3 coding DNA: TGCGCCAGCAGCTTGGCCTCGGGACACAACTACGAGCAGTACTTC.

The J gene is TRBJ2-3, the V gene TRBV14; TRBD2 is a possible D gene (5 bases). This CDR3 comprises 15 residues. Germline CDR1 reads SGHDN; CDR2 reads FVKESK. The germline V and J ends were trimmed by 0 bases and 4 bases, with 11 bases remaining between them. CDR3 bases: TGTGCCAGCAGCCAAGATCTTCGGGGTTCAGATACGCAGTATTTT. It specifies CASSQDLRGSDTQYF.

On this clone itself: The sample carries other DNA sequences with the same CDR3. V and J are TRBV23-1 and TRBJ2-2; D gene ambiguous. TRBV23-1 counts as an open reading frame of uncertain function. The CDR3 contains 13 residues. Trimming cost V 6 bases and J 2 bases, with 7 bases left between them. As DNA, the CDR3 is TGCGCCAGCAGCTTAGGAAACACCGGGGAGCTGTTTTTT. Translation gives CASSLGNTGELFF.

The sample holds a few counts of this clone. V usage is TRBV14 and J usage is TRBJ2-1; tentatively, D is TRBD2 (6 bases). The CDR3 is 17 residues long. Per the germline V gene, CDR1 is SGHDN and CDR2 is FVKESK. Trimming took off 3 bases at V and 3 bases at J, with 18 bases between the two ends. CDR3 DNA: TGTGCCAGCAGCCAGGGCGGTCCGGGGGTGCTCTACAATGAGCAGTTCTTC. It translates to CASSQGGPGVLYNEQFF.

The chain uses TRBV11-3 and TRBJ1-4, with no clear D. This CDR3 spans 14 amino acids. From germline, CDR1 is SGHNT and CDR2 YENEEA. V dropped 0 bases and J dropped 8 bases, with 10 bases sitting between them. CDR3 in amino acids: CASSLEVKTEKLFF. The CDR3 DNA is TGTGCCAGCAGCTTAGAAGTCAAGACGGAAAAACTGTTTTTT.

The chain joins TRBV19 to TRBJ2-6; D ambiguous. Trimming shortened V by 4 bases and J by 4 bases, and 14 bases separated the two germline ends. The CDR3 consists of 16 residues. Germline V gene data show CDR1 as LNHDA and CDR2 as SQIVND (reference sequence). Here the CDR3 reads CASSTRRVFGANVLTF. The CDR3 DNA reads as TGTGCCAGTAGTACCCGCCGAGTGTTCGGGGCCAACGTCCTGACTTTC.

This clone occurred a few times. The rearrangement uses TRBV9 and TRBJ2-3; D remains unclear. V lost 4 bases, J lost 2 bases, and 5 bases lay in between. Germline assignment: CDR1 SGDLS and CDR2 YYNGEE. This CDR3 is 12 amino acids long. CDR3 in amino acids: CASSTPTDTQYF. As DNA, the CDR3 is TGTGCCAGCAGCACCCCCACAGATACGCAGTATTTT.

J is TRBJ1-1 and V is TRBV6-8; D may be TRBD1 (5 bases). Germline-derived CDR1 and CDR2 are MNHGY and SAAAGT. Trimming left V 7 bases short and J 4 bases short, with 13 bases between. CDR3 size: 13 residues. The CDR3 region has the DNA TGTGCCAGCACTTTGGGGGGAATCACTGAAGCTTTCTTT. Translation gives CASTLGGITEAFF.

The chain employs TRBV30 and TRBJ1-5; the D gene is possibly TRBD1 (5 bases). V gave up 2 bases and J gave up 3 bases, with 14 bases separating them. The CDR3 is 15 residues long. Germline assignment: CDR1 GTSNPN and CDR2 SVGIG (reference sequence). The CDR3 sequence: CAWSLITGPNQPQHF. CDR3 bases: TGTGCCTGGAGTTTAATTACAGGTCCCAATCAGCCCCAGCATTTT. Variable domain in full (rest from reference TRBV30 and TRBJ1-5): SQTIHQWPATLVQPVGSPLSLECTVEGTSNPNLYWYRQAAGRGLQLLFYSVGIGQISSEVPQNLSASRPQDRQFILSSKKLLLSDSGFYLCAWSLITGPNQPQHFGDGTRLSIL.

This clone has a handful of counts. V usage is TRBV10-2 and J usage is TRBJ2-1; 10 positions match TRBD2. This CDR3 comprises 15 residues. J lost 2 bases, V lost 8 bases, and 6 bases had no gene match. The germline gives CDR1 WSHSY, CDR2 SAAADI. The CDR3 region has the DNA TGCGCCAGCGAAGATAGCGGGGGGACCTACAATGAGCAGTTCTTC. Translated: CASEDSGGTYNEQFF.

In this sample, this clone turned up a few times. The chain links TRBV6-8 to TRBJ2-7, with D perhaps TRBD1 (6 bases). Trimming cost V 0 bases and J 6 bases, with 21 bases left between them. This CDR3 contains 17 residues. From germline, CDR1 is MNHGY and CDR2 SAAAGT. The CDR3 DNA reads as TGTGCCAGCAGTTACTCGGCAGGGGTCCGGACTCTCCGCGAGCAGTACTTC. Protein: CASSYSAGVRTLREQYF.

The chain couples TRBV18 to TRBJ1-1; D is uncertain. V was shortened by 1 base and J by 1 base, with 4 bases between the two germline ends. This CDR3 is built from 13 residues. Germline CDR1 is KGHSH and CDR2 is LQKENI. CDR3 sequence reads: CASSPQRNTEAFF. The CDR3 DNA reads TGTGCCAGCTCACCACAGCGGAACACTGAAGCTTTCTTT.

This clone was seen many times. The chain recombines TRBV6-4 with TRBJ1-2; D is uncertain. CDR1 is MRHNA and CDR2 is SNTAGT in the germline V gene. CDR3 size: 11 residues. Trimming stripped 6 bases from V and 8 bases from J, with 10 bases between. The CDR3 sequence: CASRSLLGYTF. The CDR3 DNA follows: TGTGCCAGCAGATCTTTATTGGGCTACACCTTC.